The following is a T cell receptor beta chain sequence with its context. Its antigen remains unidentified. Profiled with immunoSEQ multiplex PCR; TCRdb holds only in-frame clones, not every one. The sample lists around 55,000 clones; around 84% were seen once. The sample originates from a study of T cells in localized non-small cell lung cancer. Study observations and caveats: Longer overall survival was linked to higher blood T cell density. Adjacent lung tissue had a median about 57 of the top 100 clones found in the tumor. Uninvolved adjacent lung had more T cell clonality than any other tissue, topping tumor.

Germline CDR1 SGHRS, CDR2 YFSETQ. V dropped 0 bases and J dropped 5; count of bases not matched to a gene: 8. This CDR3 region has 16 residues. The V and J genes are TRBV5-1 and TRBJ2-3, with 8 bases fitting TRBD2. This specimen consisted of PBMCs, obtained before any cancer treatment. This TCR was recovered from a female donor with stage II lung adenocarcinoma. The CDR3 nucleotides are TGCGCCAGCAGCTTGGTTCCCGGGGGGGCCGGAGATACGCAGTATTTT. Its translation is CASSLVPGGAGDTQYF.